The 18 T cell receptor beta chains given below trace back to one sample, sequenced in a study of T cell responses to AZD1222 COVID-19 vaccine. The data were produced by immunoSEQ multiplex PCR, yet TCRdb's version contains in-frame clones alone and is incomplete. This table holds 150,000 to 200,000 clones, around 94% found once. Sequenced material: peripheral blood, taken on day 0 of AZD1222 vaccination. The origin of the receptors is an adult in good health.

This chain connects TRBV24-1 to TRBJ2-2; D assignment may be TRBD1 or TRBD2 (5 bases each). Germline V gene data show CDR1 as KGHDR and CDR2 as SFDVKD. There are 15 residues in the CDR3. Trimming removed 9 bases at V and 5 bases at J, with 18 bases between. This CDR3 reads CATGTWQGNTGELFF. The CDR3 nucleotides read TGTGCCACCGGGACCTGGCAGGGAAATACCGGGGAGCTGTTTTTT.

V usage is TRBV13 and J usage is TRBJ1-4; D perhaps matches TRBD1 (6 bases). This CDR3 spans 15 amino acids. Trimming cost V 5 bases and J 7 bases, with 17 bases left between them. CDR1 PRHDT and CDR2 FYEKMQ come from the germline V gene (reference sequence). In DNA, the CDR3 is TGTGCCAGCAGCAAAGGGGGGGGATCGGGTGAAAAACTGTTTTTT. This sequence encodes CASSKGGGSGEKLFF.

This clone was found once. The chain uses TRBV19 and TRBJ1-5; D possibly corresponds to TRBD1 (6 bases). This CDR3 contains 15 residues. Germline V CDR1 and CDR2: LNHDA, SQIVND (reference sequence). Trimming removed 6 bases at V and 0 bases at J, with 12 bases between. The CDR3 sequence: CASRRGQTSNQPQHF. CDR3 DNA: TGTGCCAGTAGACGGGGGCAGACTAGCAATCAGCCCCAGCATTTT.

This chain uses TRBV29-1 with TRBJ1-1; D not resolved. The CDR3 extends over 14 amino acids. Trimming removed 5 bases at V and 2 bases at J, with 15 bases between. Per the germline V gene, CDR1 is SQVTM and CDR2 is ANQGSEA. CDR3 sequence: CSVSGFYGNTEAFF. The CDR3 nucleotides read TGCAGCGTTTCCGGGTTCTATGGAAACACTGAAGCTTTCTTT.

The rearrangement uses TRBV27 and TRBJ2-1; the match to TRBD1 covers 7 bases. Germline assignment: CDR1 MNHEY and CDR2 SMNVEV (reference sequence). This CDR3 spans 14 amino acids. The ends lost 3 bases at V and 4 bases at J; junction bases unmatched: 3. The CDR3 here is CASSLGTAYNEQFF. The CDR3 nucleotides are TGTGCCAGCAGTTTGGGGACAGCATACAATGAGCAGTTCTTC.

The genes are TRBV3-1 (or the pseudogene TRBV3-2) and TRBJ2-1; D is unresolved. With 5 bases removed from V and 4 bases from J, the gap between germline ends came to 12 bases. Germline V gene sequence: CDR1 LGHDT, CDR2 YNNKEL (reference sequence). This CDR3 contains 14 residues. The CDR3 nucleotides are TGTGCCAGCAGCATACACAGCGTTTACAATGAGCAGTTCTTC. This codes for CASSIHSVYNEQFF.

The chain uses TRBV7-8 and TRBJ1-1; tentative D call: TRBD1 (5 bases). The V and J ends lost 2 bases and 10 bases respectively, with 14 bases between them. In germline, CDR1 is SGHVS, CDR2 FQNEAQ. The CDR3 has 13 amino acids. The CDR3 loop is CASSLLGGGLAFF. The CDR3 coding sequence is TGTGCCAGCAGCTTATTGGGTGGGGGGTTAGCTTTCTTT. Together with reference TRBV7-8 and TRBJ1-1, the CDR3 gives the full variable domain: GAGVSQSPRYKVAKRGQDVALRCDPISGHVSLFWYQQALGQGPEFLTYFQNEAQLDKSGLPSDRFFAERPEGSVSTLKIQRTQQEDSAVYLCASSLLGGGLAFFGQGTRLTVV.

The chain joins TRBV7-8 to TRBJ1-1; D is possibly TRBD1 (5 bases). The CDR3 covers 17 residues. Deletions cut 2 bases from V and 0 bases from J, with 16 bases between. CDR1 and CDR2 from the germline V gene are SGHVS and FQNEAQ. CDR3 in DNA: TGTGCCAGCAGCTTATCGAGCCAGGGACCCCTGAACACTGAAGCTTTCTTT. This gives the protein CASSLSSQGPLNTEAFF. Full variable domain (missing parts from reference TRBV7-8 and TRBJ1-1): GAGVSQSPRYKVAKRGQDVALRCDPISGHVSLFWYQQALGQGPEFLTYFQNEAQLDKSGLPSDRFFAERPEGSVSTLKIQRTQQEDSAVYLCASSLSSQGPLNTEAFFGQGTRLTVV.

This chain connects TRBV3-1 (or the pseudogene TRBV3-2) to TRBJ2-5, with D perhaps TRBD1 or TRBD2 (5 bases each). Germline lookup yields CDR1 LGHDT and CDR2 YNNKEL (reference sequence). Deletions cut 4 bases from V and 5 bases from J, with 11 bases between. The CDR3 contains 13 residues. The CDR3 DNA reads as TGTGCCAGCAGCCCCGGGGCGTCGGAGACCCAGTACTTC. Its protein is CASSPGASETQYF.

The chain recombines TRBV5-1 with TRBJ1-5; D unclear. Germline V gene lookup returns CDR1 SGHRS and CDR2 YFSETQ. V dropped 0 bases and J dropped 7 bases, with 11 bases sitting between them. CDR3 length: 14 amino acids. CDR3 region: CASSLEGLGQPQHF. CDR3 DNA sequence: TGCGCCAGCAGCTTGGAAGGGTTGGGGCAGCCCCAGCATTTT.

The CDR3 loop is CASSAKGQGDEKLFF. The CDR3 bases are TGTGCCAGTAGTGCTAAGGGACAGGGAGATGAAAAACTGTTTTTT. The gene calls are TRBV19 and TRBJ1-4; TRBD1 agrees at 9 bases. The CDR3 extends over 15 amino acids. CDR1 and CDR2 from the germline V gene are LNHDA and SQIVND (reference sequence). J gave up 6 bases and V 5 bases, and 7 bases lay outside the gene matches.

In the case of this clone: Other DNA sequences in this specimen translate into the identical CDR3. The DNA for the CDR3 is TGTGCCAGCAGTCTGACAGACTCCTACGAGCAGTACTTC. Translated: CASSLTDSYEQYF. The V and J genes are TRBV27 and TRBJ2-7; D may be TRBD1 (5 bases). Germline assignment: CDR1 MNHEY and CDR2 SMNVEV (reference sequence). This CDR3 spans 13 amino acids. The ends were cut back, 5 bases at V and 0 bases at J, with 8 bases in the middle.

The gene calls are TRBV5-1 and TRBJ2-5; tentatively, D is TRBD1 (5 bases). This CDR3 spans 13 amino acids. CDR1 and CDR2 from the germline V gene are SGHRS and YFSETQ. V lost 0 bases to trimming and J lost 7 bases, with 10 bases between them. The CDR3 spells CASSLVGEGTQYF. Here the CDR3 DNA reads TGCGCCAGCAGCTTGGTAGGGGAAGGGACCCAGTACTTC.

This clone has just one count. The genes are TRBV12-3 or TRBV12-4 and TRBJ1-2; D is unresolved. V was cut by 3 bases and J by 8 bases, with 13 bases left in between. The CDR3 length is 13 residues. The CDR3, as DNA: TGTGCCAGCAGTTTTTCGAATCTGGGGGGCTACACCTTC. The encoded protein is CASSFSNLGGYTF.

J is TRBJ2-2 and V is TRBV6-5; D perhaps matches TRBD1 (5 bases). V lost 4 bases, J lost 4 bases, and 10 bases lay in between. This CDR3 has 14 amino acids. Germline values: CDR1 MNHEY, CDR2 SVGAGI. The DNA of the CDR3 is TGTGCCAGCAGTTTAACAACAGGCACCGGGGAGCTGTTTTTT. Protein sequence: CASSLTTGTGELFF.

The chain has TRBV6-5 and TRBJ1-1; 9 bases match TRBD1. This CDR3 comprises 15 residues. J was trimmed by 4 bases and V by 2 bases; bases with no gene match: 5. CDR1 is MNHEY and CDR2 is SVGAGI in the germline V gene. The DNA for the CDR3 is TGTGCCAGCAGTTACGTTGGACAGGGGACCACTGAAGCTTTCTTT. Translation gives CASSYVGQGTTEAFF.

The chain links TRBV5-1 to TRBJ1-1; D remains unclear. V gave up 0 bases and J gave up 1 base, with 13 bases separating them. Germline V CDR1 and CDR2: SGHRS, YFSETQ. The CDR3 spans 16 residues. In DNA form, the CDR3 reads TGCGCCAGCAGCTTGGATCCTACACTCCCGAACACTGAAGCTTTCTTT. Protein sequence: CASSLDPTLPNTEAFF.

This clone occurred a few times. The V gene is TRBV9, the J gene TRBJ2-7; 9 bases match TRBD1. The germline gives CDR1 SGDLS, CDR2 YYNGEE. V was pared by 4 bases and J by 3 bases, with 5 bases of the junction left unmatched. There are 14 residues in the CDR3. The CDR3 spells CASSPGQGIYEQYF. CDR3 DNA sequence: TGTGCCAGCAGCCCGGGACAGGGAATCTACGAGCAGTACTTC.